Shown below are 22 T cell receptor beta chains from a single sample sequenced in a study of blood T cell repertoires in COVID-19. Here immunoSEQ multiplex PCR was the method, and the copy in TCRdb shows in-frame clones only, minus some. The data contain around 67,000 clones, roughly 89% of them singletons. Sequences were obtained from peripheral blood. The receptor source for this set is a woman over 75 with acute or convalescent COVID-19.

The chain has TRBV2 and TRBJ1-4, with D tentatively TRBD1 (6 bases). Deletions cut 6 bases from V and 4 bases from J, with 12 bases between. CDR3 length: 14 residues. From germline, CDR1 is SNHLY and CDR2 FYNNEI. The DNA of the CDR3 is TGTGCCAGCAGGATCACAGGGAATAATGAAAAACTGTTTTTT. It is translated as CASRITGNNEKLFF.

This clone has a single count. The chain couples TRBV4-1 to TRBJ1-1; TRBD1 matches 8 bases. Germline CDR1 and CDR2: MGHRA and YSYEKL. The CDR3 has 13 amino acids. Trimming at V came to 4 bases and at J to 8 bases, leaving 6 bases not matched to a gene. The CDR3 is CASSPSGTGEAFF. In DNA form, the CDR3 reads TGCGCCAGCAGCCCTAGCGGGACAGGAGAAGCTTTCTTT.

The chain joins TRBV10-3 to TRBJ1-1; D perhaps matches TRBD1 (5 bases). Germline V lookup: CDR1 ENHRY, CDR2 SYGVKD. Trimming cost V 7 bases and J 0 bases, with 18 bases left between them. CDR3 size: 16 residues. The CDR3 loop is CAINAREGIMNTEAFF. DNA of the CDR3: TGTGCCATCAACGCCAGGGAGGGCATTATGAACACTGAAGCTTTCTTT.

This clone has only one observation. DNA of the CDR3: TGTGCCAGCGCCGGGGACACCAACACCGGGGAGCTGTTTTTT. Protein product: CASAGDTNTGELFF. The V call is TRBV28, the J call TRBJ2-2; tentatively, D is TRBD1 (6 bases). Germline CDR1 and CDR2: MDHEN and SYDVKM. CDR3 length equals 14 residues. V was clipped by 8 bases and J by 2 bases, with 12 bases between them. The full variable domain, its missing parts supplied by reference TRBV28 and TRBJ2-2, is DVKVTQSSRYLVKRTGEKVFLECVQDMDHENMFWYRQDPGLGLRLIYFSYDVKMKEKGDIPEGYSVSREKKERFSLILESASTNQTSMYLCASAGDTNTGELFFGEGSRLTVL.

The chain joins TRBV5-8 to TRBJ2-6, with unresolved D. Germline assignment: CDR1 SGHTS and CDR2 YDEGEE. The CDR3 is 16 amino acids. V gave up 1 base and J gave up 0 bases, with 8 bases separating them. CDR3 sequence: CASSLTVSSGANVLTF. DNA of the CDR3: TGTGCCAGCAGCTTGACGGTGAGCTCTGGGGCCAACGTCCTGACTTTC.

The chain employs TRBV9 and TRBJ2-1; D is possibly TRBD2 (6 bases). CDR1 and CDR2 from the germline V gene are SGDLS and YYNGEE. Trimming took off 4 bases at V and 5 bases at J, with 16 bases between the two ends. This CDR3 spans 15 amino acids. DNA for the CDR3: TGTGCCAGCAGCACCCTCCTCGCGGGGAACAATGAGCAGTTCTTC. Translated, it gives CASSTLLAGNNEQFF. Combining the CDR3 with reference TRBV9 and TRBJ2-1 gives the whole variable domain DSGVTQTPKHLITATGQRVTLRCSPRSGDLSVYWYQQSLDQGLQFLIQYYNGEERAKGNILERFSAQQFPDLHSELNLSSLELGDSALYFCASSTLLAGNNEQFFGPGTRLTVL.

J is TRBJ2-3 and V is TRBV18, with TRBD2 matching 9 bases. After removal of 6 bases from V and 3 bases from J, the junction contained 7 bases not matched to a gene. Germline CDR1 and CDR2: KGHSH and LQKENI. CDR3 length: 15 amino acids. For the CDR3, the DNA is TGTGCCAGCTCCCGACTAGCGGCCGGGACAGATACGCAGTATTTT. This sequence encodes CASSRLAAGTDTQYF.

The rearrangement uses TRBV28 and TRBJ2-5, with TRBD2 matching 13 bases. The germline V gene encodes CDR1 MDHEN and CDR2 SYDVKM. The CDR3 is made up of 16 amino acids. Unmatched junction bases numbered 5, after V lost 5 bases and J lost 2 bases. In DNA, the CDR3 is TGTGCCAGCAGTCCTGGGACTAGCGGGACACAAGAGACCCAGTACTTC. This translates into CASSPGTSGTQETQYF.

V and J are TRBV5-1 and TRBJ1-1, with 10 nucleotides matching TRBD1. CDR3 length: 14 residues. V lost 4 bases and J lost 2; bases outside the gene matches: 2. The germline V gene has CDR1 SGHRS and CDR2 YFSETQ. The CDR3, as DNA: TGCGCCAGCAGCCCGACAGGGGGCAACACTGAAGCTTTCTTT. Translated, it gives CASSPTGGNTEAFF.

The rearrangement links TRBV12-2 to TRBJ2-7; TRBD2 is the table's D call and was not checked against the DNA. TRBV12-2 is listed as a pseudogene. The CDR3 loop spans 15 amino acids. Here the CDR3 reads CASRPGGGVYYEQYF. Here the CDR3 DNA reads TGTGCAAGTCGCCCCGGTGGGGGGGTGTACTACGAGCAGTACTTC.

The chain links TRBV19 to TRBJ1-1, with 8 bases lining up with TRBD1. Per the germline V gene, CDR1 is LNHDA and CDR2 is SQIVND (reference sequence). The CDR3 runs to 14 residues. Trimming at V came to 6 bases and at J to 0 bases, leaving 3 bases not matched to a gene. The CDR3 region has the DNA TGTGCCAGTAGGGGACAGGTTGTGAACACTGAAGCTTTCTTT. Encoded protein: CASRGQVVNTEAFF.

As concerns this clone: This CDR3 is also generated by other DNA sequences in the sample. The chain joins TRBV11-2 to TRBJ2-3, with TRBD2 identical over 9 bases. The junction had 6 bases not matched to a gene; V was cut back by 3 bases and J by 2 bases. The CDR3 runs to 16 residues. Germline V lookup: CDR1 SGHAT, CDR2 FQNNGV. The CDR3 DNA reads TGTGCCAGCAGCTTGAGCGGGGGGTCCTACACAGATACGCAGTATTTT. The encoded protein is CASSLSGGSYTDTQYF.

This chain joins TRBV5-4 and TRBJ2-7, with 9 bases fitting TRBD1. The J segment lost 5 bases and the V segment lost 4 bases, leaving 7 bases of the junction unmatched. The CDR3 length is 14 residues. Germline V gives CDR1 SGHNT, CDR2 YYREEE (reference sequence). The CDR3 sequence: CASSQRDRDHEQYF. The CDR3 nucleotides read TGTGCCAGCAGCCAACGGGACAGGGACCACGAGCAGTACTTC.

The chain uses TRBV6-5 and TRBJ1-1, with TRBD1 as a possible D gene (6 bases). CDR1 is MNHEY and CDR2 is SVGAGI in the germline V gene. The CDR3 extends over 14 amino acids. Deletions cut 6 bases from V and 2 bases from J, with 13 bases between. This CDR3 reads CASSPRTANTEAFF. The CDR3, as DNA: TGTGCCAGCAGCCCGAGGACAGCAAACACTGAAGCTTTCTTT.

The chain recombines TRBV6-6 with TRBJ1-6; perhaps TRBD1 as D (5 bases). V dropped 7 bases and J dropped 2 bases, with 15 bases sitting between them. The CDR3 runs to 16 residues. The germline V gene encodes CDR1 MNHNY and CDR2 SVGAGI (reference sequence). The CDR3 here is CASNAGQVAYNSPLHF. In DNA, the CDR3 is TGTGCCAGCAACGCAGGGCAAGTGGCCTATAATTCACCCCTCCACTTT.

CDR3 in DNA: TGTGCCAGCACCACTGCGGGCCCCCTCCACTTT. Protein: CASTTAGPLHF. The chain recombines TRBV6-5 with TRBJ1-6; D is unclear. V was cut by 7 bases and J by 13 bases, with 11 bases left in between. There are 11 residues in the CDR3. Per germline, CDR1 MNHEY and CDR2 SVGAGI.

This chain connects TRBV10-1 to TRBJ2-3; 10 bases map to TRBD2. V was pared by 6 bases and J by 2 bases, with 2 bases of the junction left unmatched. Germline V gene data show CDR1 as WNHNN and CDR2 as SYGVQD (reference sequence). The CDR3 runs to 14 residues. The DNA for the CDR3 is TGCGCCAGCAGCCTAGCGGGGGACACAGATACGCAGTATTTT. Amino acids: CASSLAGDTDTQYF.

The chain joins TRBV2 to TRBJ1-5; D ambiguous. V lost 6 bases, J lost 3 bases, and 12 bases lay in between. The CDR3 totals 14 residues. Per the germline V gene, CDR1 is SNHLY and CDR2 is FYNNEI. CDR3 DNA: TGTGCCAGCAGCCCCTTCAGCGACAATCAGCCCCAGCATTTT. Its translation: CASSPFSDNQPQHF. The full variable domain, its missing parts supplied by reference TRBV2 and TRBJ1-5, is EPEVTQTPSHQVTQMGQEVILRCVPISNHLYFYWYRQILGQKVEFLVSFYNNEISEKSEIFDDQFSVERPDGSNFTLKIRSTKLEDSAMYFCASSPFSDNQPQHFGDGTRLSIL.

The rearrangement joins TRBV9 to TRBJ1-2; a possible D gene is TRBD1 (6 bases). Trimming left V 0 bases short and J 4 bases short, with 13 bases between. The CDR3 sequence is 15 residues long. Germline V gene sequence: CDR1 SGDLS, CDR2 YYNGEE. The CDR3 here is CASSVVGGWGYGYTF. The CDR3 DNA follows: TGTGCCAGCAGCGTAGTTGGGGGCTGGGGCTATGGCTACACCTTC.

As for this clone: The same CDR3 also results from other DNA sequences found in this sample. The CDR3 here is CASSPGLNQPQHF. DNA for the CDR3: TGTGCCAGCTCACCAGGACTCAATCAGCCCCAGCATTTT. The chain joins TRBV18 to TRBJ1-5, with unresolved D. Trimming removed 2 bases from V and 3 bases from J, with 5 bases in between. CDR1 is KGHSH, CDR2 LQKENI, per germline. The CDR3 has 13 amino acids.

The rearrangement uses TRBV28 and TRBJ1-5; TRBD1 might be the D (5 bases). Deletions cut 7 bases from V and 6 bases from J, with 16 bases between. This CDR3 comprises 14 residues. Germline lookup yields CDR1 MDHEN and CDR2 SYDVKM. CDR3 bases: TGTGCCAGCAAGGAGGGGCTATTGGTTCAGCCCCAGCATTTT. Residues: CASKEGLLVQPQHF.

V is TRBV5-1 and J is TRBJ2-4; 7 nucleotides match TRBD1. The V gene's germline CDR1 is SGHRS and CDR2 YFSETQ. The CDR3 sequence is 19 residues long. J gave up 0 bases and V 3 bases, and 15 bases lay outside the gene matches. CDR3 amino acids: CASSYTGTATSGAKNIQYF. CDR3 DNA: TGCGCCAGCAGCTATACAGGGACAGCCACCAGTGGAGCCAAAAACATTCAGTACTTC.